Here is one T cell receptor beta chain with its context. Unique molecular identifiers were used in preparing the TCRbeta library. Each CDR3 protein gets one entry after TCRdb re-called the PCR reads with MiXCR. The table records 500,000 to 600,000 distinct CDR3 sequences, approximately 20% of them present only once. These data originate in a study of T-cell reconstitution after alpha-beta-depleted transplantation in children. This CDR3 has 15 residues. Germline CDR1 and CDR2: KGHSH and LQKENI. V dropped 4 bases and J dropped 0 bases, with 13 bases sitting between them. V is TRBV18 and J is TRBJ2-7, with a possible D match to TRBD2 (6 bases). This receptor was obtained from a human donor who donated a stem cell graft to a child with acute lymphoblastic leukemia. The sample consisted of PBMCs from the stem cell graft donor, taken from the stem cell graft. CDR3 bases: TGTGCCAGCTCACAAAAGCGGGTTCCCTCCTACGAGCAGTACTTC. It codes for CASSQKRVPSYEQYF.